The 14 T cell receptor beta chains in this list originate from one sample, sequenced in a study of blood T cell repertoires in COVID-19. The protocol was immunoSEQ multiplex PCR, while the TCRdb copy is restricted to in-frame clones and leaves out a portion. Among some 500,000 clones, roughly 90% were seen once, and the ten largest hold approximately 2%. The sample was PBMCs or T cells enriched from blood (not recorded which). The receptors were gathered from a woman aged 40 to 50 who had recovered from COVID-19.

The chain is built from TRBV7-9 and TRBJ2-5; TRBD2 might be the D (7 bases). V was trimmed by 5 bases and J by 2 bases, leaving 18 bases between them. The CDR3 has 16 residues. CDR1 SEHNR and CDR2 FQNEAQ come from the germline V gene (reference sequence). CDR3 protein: CASSPMGAGQQETQYF. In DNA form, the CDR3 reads TGTGCCAGCAGCCCGATGGGAGCGGGACAACAAGAGACCCAGTACTTC. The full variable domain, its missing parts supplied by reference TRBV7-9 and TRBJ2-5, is DTGVSQNPRHKITKRGQNVTFRCDPISEHNRLYWYRQTLGQGPEFLTYFQNEAQLEKSRLLSDRFSAERPKGSFSTLEIQRTEQGDSAMYLCASSPMGAGQQETQYFGPGTRLLVL.

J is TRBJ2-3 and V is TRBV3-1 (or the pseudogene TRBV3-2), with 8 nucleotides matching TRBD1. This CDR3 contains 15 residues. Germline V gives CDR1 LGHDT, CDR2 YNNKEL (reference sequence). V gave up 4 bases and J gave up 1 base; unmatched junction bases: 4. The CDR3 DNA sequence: TGTGCCAGCAGCCTCGGACAGGGACGCACAGATACGCAGTATTTT. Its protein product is CASSLGQGRTDTQYF.

CDR3 bases: TGTGCCAGCAGCCAAGATTTTTTCCGGGAGGATGTATCGGGGGAGCTGTTTTTT. This codes for CASSQDFFREDVSGELFF. The genes are TRBV3-1 (or the pseudogene TRBV3-2) and TRBJ2-2, with 7 bases matching TRBD2. Germline values: CDR1 LGHDT, CDR2 YNNKEL (reference sequence). The CDR3 extends over 18 amino acids. V was pared by 0 bases and J by 8 bases, with 15 bases of the junction left unmatched.

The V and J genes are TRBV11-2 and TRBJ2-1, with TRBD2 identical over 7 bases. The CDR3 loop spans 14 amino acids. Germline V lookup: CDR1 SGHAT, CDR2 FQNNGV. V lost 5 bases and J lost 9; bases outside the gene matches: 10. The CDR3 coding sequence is TGTGCCAGCAGCCGCCTGGGAGGGGCAGCTGAGCAGTTCTTC. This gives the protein CASSRLGGAAEQFF.

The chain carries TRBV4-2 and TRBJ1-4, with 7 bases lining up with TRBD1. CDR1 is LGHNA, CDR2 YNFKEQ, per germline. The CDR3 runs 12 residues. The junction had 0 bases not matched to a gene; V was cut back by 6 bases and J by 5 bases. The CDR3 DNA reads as TGTGCCAGCAGACAGGGGAATGAAAAACTGTTTTTT. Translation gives CASRQGNEKLFF.

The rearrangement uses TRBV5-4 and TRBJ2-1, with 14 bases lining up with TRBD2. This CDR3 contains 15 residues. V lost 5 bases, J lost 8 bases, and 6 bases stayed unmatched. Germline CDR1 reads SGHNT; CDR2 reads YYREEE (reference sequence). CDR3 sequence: CASSPTSGRAYEQFF. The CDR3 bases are TGTGCCAGCAGTCCGACTAGCGGGAGGGCCTATGAGCAGTTCTTC.

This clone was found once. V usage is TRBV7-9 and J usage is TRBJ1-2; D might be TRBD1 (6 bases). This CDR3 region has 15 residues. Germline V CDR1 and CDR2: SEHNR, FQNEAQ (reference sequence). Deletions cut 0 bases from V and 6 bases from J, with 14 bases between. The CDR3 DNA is TGTGCCAGCAGCTTAGCAGGGGGAGAGAAGGATGGCTACACCTTC. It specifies CASSLAGGEKDGYTF.

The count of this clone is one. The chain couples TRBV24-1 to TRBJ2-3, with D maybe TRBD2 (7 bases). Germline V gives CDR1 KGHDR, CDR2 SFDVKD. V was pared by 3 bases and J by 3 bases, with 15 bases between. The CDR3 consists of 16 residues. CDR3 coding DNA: TGTGCCACCAGTGATGCGTTAGGGGGGGTTACAGATACGCAGTATTTT. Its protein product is CATSDALGGVTDTQYF.

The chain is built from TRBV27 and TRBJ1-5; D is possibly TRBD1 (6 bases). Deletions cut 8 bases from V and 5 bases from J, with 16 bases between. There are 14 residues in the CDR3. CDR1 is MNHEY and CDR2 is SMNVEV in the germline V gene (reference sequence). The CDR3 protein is CASAQRGPDQPQHF. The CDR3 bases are TGTGCCAGCGCTCAGCGGGGGCCGGATCAGCCCCAGCATTTT.

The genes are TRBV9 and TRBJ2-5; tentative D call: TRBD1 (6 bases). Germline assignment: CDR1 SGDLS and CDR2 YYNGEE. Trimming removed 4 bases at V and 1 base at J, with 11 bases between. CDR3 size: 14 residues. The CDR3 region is CASSPGRGQETQYF. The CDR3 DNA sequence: TGTGCCAGCAGCCCAGGCAGGGGCCAAGAGACCCAGTACTTC. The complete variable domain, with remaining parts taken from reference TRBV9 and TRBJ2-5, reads DSGVTQTPKHLITATGQRVTLRCSPRSGDLSVYWYQQSLDQGLQFLIQYYNGEERAKGNILERFSAQQFPDLHSELNLSSLELGDSALYFCASSPGRGQETQYFGPGTRLLVL.

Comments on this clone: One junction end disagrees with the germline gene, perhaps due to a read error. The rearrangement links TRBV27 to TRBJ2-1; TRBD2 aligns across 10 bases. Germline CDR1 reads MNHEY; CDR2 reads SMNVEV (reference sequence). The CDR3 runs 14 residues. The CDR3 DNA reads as TGTGCCAGCACTTTAGCGGGAGGCCGCGATGAGCAGTTCTTC. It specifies CASTLAGGRDEQFF.

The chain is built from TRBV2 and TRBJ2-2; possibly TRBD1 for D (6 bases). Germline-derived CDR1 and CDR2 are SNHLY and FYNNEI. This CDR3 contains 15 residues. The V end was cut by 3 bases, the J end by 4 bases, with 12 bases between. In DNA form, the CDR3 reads TGTGCCAGCAGTGAGCAGGGGCGCGGCACCGGGGAGCTGTTTTTT. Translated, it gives CASSEQGRGTGELFF.

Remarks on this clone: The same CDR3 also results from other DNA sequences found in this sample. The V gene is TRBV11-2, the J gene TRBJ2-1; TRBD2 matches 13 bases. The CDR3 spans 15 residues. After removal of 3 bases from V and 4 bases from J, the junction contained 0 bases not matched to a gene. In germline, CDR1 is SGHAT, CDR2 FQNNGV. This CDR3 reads CASSLGLAGYNEQFF. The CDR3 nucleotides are TGTGCCAGCAGCTTGGGACTAGCGGGGTACAATGAGCAGTTCTTC.

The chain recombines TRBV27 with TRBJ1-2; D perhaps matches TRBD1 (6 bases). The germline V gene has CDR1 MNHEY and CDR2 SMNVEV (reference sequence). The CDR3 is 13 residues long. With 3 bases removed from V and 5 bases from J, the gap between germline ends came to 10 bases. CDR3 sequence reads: CASSFGQRYGYTF. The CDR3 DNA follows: TGTGCCAGCAGTTTTGGACAGAGATATGGCTACACCTTC.